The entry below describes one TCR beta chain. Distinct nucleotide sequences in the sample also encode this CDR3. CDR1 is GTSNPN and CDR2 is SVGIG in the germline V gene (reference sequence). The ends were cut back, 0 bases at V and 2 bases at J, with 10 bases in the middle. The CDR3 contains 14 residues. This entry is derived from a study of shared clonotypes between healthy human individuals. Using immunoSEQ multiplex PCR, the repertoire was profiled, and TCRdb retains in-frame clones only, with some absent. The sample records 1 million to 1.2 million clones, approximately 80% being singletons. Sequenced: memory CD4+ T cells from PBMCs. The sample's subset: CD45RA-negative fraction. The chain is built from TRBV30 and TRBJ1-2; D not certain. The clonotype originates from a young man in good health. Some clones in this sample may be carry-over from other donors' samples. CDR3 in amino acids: CAWSVQASNYGYTF. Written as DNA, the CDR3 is TGTGCCTGGAGTGTACAAGCCTCGAACTATGGCTACACCTTC.